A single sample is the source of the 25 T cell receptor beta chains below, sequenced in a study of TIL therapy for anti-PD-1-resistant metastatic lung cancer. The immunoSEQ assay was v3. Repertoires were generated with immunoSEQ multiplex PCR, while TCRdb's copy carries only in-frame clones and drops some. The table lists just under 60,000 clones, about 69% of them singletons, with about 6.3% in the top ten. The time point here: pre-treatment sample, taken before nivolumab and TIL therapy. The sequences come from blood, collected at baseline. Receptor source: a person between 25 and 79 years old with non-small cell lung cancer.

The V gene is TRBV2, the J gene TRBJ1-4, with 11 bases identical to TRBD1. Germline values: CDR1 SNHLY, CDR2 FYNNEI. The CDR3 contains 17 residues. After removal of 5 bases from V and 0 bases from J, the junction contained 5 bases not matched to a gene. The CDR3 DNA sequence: TGTGCCAGCAGTTGGGACAGGGGGAGTGCAACTAATGAAAAACTGTTTTTT. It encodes CASSWDRGSATNEKLFF.

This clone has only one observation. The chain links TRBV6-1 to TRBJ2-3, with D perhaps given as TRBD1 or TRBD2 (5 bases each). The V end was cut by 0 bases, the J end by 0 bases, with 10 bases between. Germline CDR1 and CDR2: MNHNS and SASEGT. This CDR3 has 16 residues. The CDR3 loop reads CASSEAGDFSTDTQYF. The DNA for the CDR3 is TGTGCCAGCAGTGAAGCGGGGGATTTCAGCACAGATACGCAGTATTTT.

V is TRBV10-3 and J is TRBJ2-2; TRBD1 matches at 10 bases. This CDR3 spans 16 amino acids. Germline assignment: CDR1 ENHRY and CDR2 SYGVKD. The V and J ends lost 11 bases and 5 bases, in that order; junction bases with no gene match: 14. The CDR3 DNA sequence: TGTGCCGTGGGGACAGGGGCCCGGAGCAATACCGGGGAGCTGTTTTTT. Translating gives CAVGTGARSNTGELFF.

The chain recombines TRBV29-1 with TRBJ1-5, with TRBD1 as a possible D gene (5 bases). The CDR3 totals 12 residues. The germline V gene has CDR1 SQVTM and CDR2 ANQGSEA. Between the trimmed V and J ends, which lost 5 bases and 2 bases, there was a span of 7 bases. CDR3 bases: TGCAGCGTTCGGGACGGCAATCAGCCCCAGCATTTT. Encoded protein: CSVRDGNQPQHF.

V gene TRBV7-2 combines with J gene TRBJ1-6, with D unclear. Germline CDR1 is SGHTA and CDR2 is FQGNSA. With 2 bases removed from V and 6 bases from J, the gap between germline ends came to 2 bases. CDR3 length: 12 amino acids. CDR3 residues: CASSLPNSPLHF. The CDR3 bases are TGTGCCAGCAGCTTACCTAATTCACCCCTCCACTTT.

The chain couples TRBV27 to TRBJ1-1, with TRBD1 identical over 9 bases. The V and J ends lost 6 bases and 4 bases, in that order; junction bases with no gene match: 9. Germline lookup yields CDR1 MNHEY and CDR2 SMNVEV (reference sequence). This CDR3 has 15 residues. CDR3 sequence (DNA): TGTGCCAGCAGCCCACAGGGGGCGCGGGGCACTGAAGCTTTCTTT. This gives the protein CASSPQGARGTEAFF.

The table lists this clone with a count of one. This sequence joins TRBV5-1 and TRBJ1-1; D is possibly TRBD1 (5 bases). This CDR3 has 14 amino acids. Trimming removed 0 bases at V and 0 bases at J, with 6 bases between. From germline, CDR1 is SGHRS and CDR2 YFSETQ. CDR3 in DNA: TGCGCCAGCAGCTTGGACAGGTTGAACACTGAAGCTTTCTTT. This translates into CASSLDRLNTEAFF.

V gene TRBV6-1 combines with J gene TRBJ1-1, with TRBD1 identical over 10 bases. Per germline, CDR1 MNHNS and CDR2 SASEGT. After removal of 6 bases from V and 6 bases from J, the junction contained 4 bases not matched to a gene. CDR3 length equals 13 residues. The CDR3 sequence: CASRGQGVSEAFF. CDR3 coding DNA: TGTGCCAGCAGAGGACAGGGGGTATCTGAAGCTTTCTTT.

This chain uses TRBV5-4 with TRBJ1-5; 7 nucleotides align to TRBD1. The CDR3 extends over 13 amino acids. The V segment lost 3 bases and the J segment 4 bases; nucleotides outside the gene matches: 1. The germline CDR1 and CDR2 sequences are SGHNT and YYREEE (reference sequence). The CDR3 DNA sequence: TGTGCCAGCAGCTCGGGACAGAATCAGCCCCAGCATTTT. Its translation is CASSSGQNQPQHF.

CDR3 region: CASSVLAAHYNEQFF. The CDR3 nucleotides are TGTGCCAGCAGTGTACTAGCGGCTCATTACAATGAGCAGTTCTTC. The rearrangement links TRBV6-4 to TRBJ2-1, with 8 nucleotides matching TRBD2. This CDR3 region has 15 residues. V was pared by 4 bases and J by 4 bases, with 6 bases of the junction left unmatched. Germline V CDR1 and CDR2: MRHNA, SNTAGT.

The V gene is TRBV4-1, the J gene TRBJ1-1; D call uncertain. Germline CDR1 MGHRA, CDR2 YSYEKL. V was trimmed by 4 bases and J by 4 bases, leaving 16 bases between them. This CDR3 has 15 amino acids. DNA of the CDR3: TGCGCCAGCAGCCCGTGGGGTCTGGGAGGCACTGAAGCTTTCTTT. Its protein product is CASSPWGLGGTEAFF.

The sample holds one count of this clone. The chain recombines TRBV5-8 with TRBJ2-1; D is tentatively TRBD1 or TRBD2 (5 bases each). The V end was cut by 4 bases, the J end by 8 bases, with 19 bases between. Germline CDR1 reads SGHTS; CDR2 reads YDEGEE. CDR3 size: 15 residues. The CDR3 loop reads CASSTGVQVGDEQFF. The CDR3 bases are TGTGCCAGCAGCACCGGCGTCCAGGTGGGGGATGAGCAGTTCTTC.

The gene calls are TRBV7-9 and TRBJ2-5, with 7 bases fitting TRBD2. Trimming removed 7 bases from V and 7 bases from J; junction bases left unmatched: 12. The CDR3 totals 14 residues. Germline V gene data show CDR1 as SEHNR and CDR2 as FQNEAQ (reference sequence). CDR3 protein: CASTSSGGGVTQYF. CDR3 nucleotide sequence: TGTGCCAGCACCTCCAGTGGCGGGGGTGTGACCCAGTACTTC.

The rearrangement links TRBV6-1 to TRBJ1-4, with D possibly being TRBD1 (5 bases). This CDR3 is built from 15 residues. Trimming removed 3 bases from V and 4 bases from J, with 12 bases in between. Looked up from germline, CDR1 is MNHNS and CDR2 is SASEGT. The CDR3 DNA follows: TGTGCCAGCAGTGAGGACAAGAACCTTAATGAAAAACTGTTTTTT. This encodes CASSEDKNLNEKLFF.

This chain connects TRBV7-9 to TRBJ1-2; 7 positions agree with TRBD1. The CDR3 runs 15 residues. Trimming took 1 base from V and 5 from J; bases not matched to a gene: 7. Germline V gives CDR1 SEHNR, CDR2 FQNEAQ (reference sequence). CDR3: CASSLGPPGGYGYTF. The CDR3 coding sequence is TGTGCCAGCAGCTTAGGTCCCCCAGGGGGATATGGCTACACCTTC.

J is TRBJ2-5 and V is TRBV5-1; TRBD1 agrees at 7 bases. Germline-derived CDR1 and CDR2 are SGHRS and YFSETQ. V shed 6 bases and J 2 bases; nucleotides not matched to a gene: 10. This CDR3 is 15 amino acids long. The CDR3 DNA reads TGCGCCAGCACCCCCGGGACAGCTATTCAAGAGACCCAGTACTTC. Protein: CASTPGTAIQETQYF. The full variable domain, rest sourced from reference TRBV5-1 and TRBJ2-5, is KAGVTQTPRYLIKTRGQQVTLSCSPISGHRSVSWYQQTPGQGLQFLFEYFSETQRNKGNFPGRFSGRQFSNSRSEMNVSTLELGDSALYLCASTPGTAIQETQYFGPGTRLLVL.

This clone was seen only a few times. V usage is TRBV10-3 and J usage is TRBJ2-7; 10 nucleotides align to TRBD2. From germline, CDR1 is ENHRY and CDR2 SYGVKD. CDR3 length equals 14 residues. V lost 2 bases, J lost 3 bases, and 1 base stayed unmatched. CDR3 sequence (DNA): TGTGCCATCAGTGAGCCTAGCGGGAGCTACGAGCAGTACTTC. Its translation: CAISEPSGSYEQYF.

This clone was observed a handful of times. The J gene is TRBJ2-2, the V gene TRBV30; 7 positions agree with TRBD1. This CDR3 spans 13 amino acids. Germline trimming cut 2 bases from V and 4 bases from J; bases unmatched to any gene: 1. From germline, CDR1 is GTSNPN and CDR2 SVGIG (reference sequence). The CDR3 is CAWSTGVTGELFF. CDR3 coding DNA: TGTGCCTGGAGTACAGGGGTCACCGGGGAGCTGTTTTTT.

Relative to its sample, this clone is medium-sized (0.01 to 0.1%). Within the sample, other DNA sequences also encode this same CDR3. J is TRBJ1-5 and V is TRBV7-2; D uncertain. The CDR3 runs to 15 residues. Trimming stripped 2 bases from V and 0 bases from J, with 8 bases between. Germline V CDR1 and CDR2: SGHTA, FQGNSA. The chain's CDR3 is CASSLRAGSNQPQHF. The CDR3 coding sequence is TGTGCCAGCAGCTTACGTGCAGGTAGCAATCAGCCCCAGCATTTT.

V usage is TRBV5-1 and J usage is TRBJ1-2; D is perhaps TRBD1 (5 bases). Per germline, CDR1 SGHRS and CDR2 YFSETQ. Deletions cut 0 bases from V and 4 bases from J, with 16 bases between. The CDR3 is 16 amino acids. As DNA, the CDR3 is TGCGCCAGCAGCTTGGATGGCAGGGCGGTTGTCTATGGCTACACCTTC. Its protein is CASSLDGRAVVYGYTF.

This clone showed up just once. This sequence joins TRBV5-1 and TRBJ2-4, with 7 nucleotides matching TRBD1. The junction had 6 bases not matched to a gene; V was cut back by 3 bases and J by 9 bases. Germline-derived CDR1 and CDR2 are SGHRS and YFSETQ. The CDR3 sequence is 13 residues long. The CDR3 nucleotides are TGCGCCAGCAGCTACAACAGGGACAGCATTCAGTACTTC. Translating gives CASSYNRDSIQYF. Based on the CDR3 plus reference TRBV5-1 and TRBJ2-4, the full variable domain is KAGVTQTPRYLIKTRGQQVTLSCSPISGHRSVSWYQQTPGQGLQFLFEYFSETQRNKGNFPGRFSGRQFSNSRSEMNVSTLELGDSALYLCASSYNRDSIQYFGAGTRLSVL.

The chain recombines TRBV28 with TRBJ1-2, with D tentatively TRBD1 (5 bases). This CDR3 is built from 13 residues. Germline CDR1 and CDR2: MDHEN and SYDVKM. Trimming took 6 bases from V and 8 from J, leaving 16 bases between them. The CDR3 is CASSPAGMEGYTF. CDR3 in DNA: TGTGCCAGCAGCCCTGCAGGGATGGAGGGCTACACCTTC.

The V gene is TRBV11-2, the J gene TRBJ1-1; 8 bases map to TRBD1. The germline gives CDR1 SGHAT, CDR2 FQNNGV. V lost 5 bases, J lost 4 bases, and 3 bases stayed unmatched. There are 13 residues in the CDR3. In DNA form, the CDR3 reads TGTGCCAGCAGCCAGGACAGGGCCACTGAAGCTTTCTTT. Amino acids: CASSQDRATEAFF.

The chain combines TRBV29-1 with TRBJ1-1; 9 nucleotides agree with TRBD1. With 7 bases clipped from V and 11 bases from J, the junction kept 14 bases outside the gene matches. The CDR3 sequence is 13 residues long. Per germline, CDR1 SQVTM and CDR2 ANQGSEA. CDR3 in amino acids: CSASSGQGWPAFF. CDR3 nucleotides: TGCAGCGCCAGTTCGGGACAGGGCTGGCCGGCTTTCTTT.

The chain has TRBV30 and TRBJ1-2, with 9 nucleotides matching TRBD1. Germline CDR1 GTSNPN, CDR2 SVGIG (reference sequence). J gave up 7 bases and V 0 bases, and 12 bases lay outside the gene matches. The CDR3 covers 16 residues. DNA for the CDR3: TGTGCCTGGAGTGTCCCCAAGGACAGGGGCGCGGGTGGCTACACCTTC. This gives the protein CAWSVPKDRGAGGYTF.